This passage covers 9 T cell receptor beta chains from one sample sequenced in a study of T cell responses to AZD1222 COVID-19 vaccine. Libraries were prepared by immunoSEQ multiplex PCR; TCRdb keeps only in-frame clonotypes and omits some of them. The sample shows 100,000 to 120,000 clones, over 90% of them seen only once. Sequenced material: peripheral blood, taken 28 days after the second AZD1222 dose. Receptors originate from an adult who received the AZD1222 COVID-19 vaccine.

This chain links TRBV3-1 (or the pseudogene TRBV3-2) with TRBJ1-1, with 7 bases lining up with TRBD1. Trimming removed 4 bases from V and 6 bases from J; junction bases left unmatched: 8. Germline V gene lookup returns CDR1 LGHDT and CDR2 YNNKEL (reference sequence). The CDR3 has 14 residues. The chain's CDR3 is CASSRQGSFAEAFF. CDR3 nucleotide sequence: TGTGCCAGCAGCCGACAGGGTTCTTTCGCTGAAGCTTTCTTT.

The gene calls are TRBV29-1 and TRBJ1-1; no firm D call. The CDR3 has 12 amino acids. V lost 3 bases to trimming and J lost 1 base, with 6 bases between them. Germline V CDR1 and CDR2: SQVTM, ANQGSEA. CDR3 nucleotide sequence: TGCAGCGTTGACAGGTGGAACACTGAAGCTTTCTTT. It yields the protein CSVDRWNTEAFF.

This clone was detected once. The V call is TRBV27, the J call TRBJ2-1, with D possibly being TRBD2 (5 bases). CDR1 is MNHEY and CDR2 is SMNVEV in the germline V gene (reference sequence). CDR3 length equals 14 residues. Trimming left V 2 bases short and J 5 bases short, with 10 bases between. Written as DNA, the CDR3 is TGTGCCAGCAGTTTAAAAGCGGTCCACAATGAGCAGTTCTTC. Protein: CASSLKAVHNEQFF.

The chain combines TRBV6-1 with TRBJ2-4, with a tentative D call TRBD1 (6 bases). CDR1 is MNHNS, CDR2 SASEGT, per germline. The CDR3 totals 13 residues. Trimming took off 2 bases at V and 9 bases at J, with 11 bases between the two ends. The CDR3 region is CASSEFQGSIQYF. The CDR3 nucleotides are TGTGCCAGCAGTGAATTCCAGGGGAGCATTCAGTACTTC.

The genes are TRBV7-2 and TRBJ2-3; TRBD1 is a possible D gene (8 bases). The V end lost 5 bases, the J end lost 2 bases, and 14 bases lay between the germline ends. Germline V gene data show CDR1 as SGHTA and CDR2 as FQGNSA. The CDR3 covers 15 residues. CDR3: CASSVQGGITDTQYF. The CDR3 nucleotides are TGTGCCAGCAGCGTACAGGGGGGGATCACAGATACGCAGTATTTT.

CDR3 region: CASSGTKDTQYF. In DNA form, the CDR3 reads TGCGCCAGCAGTGGGACAAAAGATACGCAGTATTTT. The chain combines TRBV5-1 with TRBJ2-3, with D perhaps matching TRBD1 (6 bases). Germline loops: CDR1 SGHRS, CDR2 YFSETQ. Trimming took 5 bases from V and 5 from J, leaving 9 bases between them. The CDR3 contains 12 residues.

V usage is TRBV18 and J usage is TRBJ1-2; possibly TRBD1 for D (5 bases). The CDR3 runs to 11 residues. Trimming cost V 5 bases and J 5 bases, with 6 bases left between them. CDR1 is KGHSH and CDR2 is LQKENI in the germline V gene. The CDR3 DNA reads TGTGCCAGCTCAAGGGGTTATGGCTACACCTTC. Residues: CASSRGYGYTF.

This chain connects TRBV6-6 to TRBJ1-3, with D possibly TRBD1 on 5 matching bases. This CDR3 region has 12 residues. The germline V gene has CDR1 MNHNY and CDR2 SVGAGI (reference sequence). Between the trimmed V and J ends, which lost 2 bases and 9 bases, there was a span of 8 bases. CDR3 in amino acids: CASSYGGSTIYF. In DNA form, the CDR3 reads TGTGCCAGCAGTTACGGGGGTTCCACCATATATTTT.

This rearrangement joins TRBV4-1 to TRBJ1-1; D not resolved. The length of the CDR3 is 14 residues. V lost 3 bases to trimming and J lost 1 base, with 9 bases between them. Germline values: CDR1 MGHRA, CDR2 YSYEKL. The CDR3 protein is CASSHLTSNTEAFF. The DNA of the CDR3 is TGCGCCAGCAGCCACCTCACTTCGAACACTGAAGCTTTCTTT.